This T cell receptor (beta chain) was captured by sequencing in a study of vaccination effects on CD4 cells after COVID-19. Only in-frame clones appear in the TCRdb table, and some are missing; sequencing was by immunoSEQ multiplex PCR. In the table there are around 46,000 clones, about 75% of which are singletons. This clone was seen a few times. Its antigen is not identified. CDR3 length: 14 amino acids. V shed 4 bases and J shed 2 bases, with 11 bases lying between them. The germline gives CDR1 SQVTM, CDR2 ANQGSEA. In the ViraFEST assay, antigen-specific CD4+ clonotypes were identified by expansion after peptide-pool stimulation. Around day 10 of culture, CD4+ T cells were separated out. According to PCR results, the person was infected with SARS-CoV-2 between March and December 2020.

The clonotype comes from a human donor who had a prior SARS-CoV-2 infection. The input for sequencing was CD4+ T cells from PBMCs cultured with a peptide pool, taken before COVID-19 vaccination. The J gene is TRBJ2-2, the V gene TRBV29-1, with D possibly being TRBD1 (5 bases). The CDR3 sequence: CSVGQSINTGELFF. Written as DNA, the CDR3 is TGCAGCGTTGGACAGTCGATCAACACCGGGGAGCTGTTTTTT.